This TCR beta chain was found in a study of T cell repertoires in cytomegalovirus infection. Study details: Both CMV infection and a matching HLA type were indicated by public TCR beta signatures.

This CDR3 has 14 amino acids. V shed 5 bases and J 7 bases; nucleotides not matched to a gene: 6. The germline V gene has CDR1 SGHTA and CDR2 FQGNSA. Each CDR3 protein is one row after TCRdb ran MiXCR on the reads. This table has about 89,000 distinct CDR3 sequences, 25% to 30% appearing once. This clonotype occurred a few times. Antigen unknown. Sequencing was performed on CD8+ T cells from cultured PBMCs, taken from culture after CMV antigen stimulation. This TCR came from a human donor in good health (CMV status not recorded). Some clones in this sample may be carry-over from other donors' samples. The V gene is TRBV7-2, the J gene TRBJ1-2, with 11 bases that match TRBD1. The CDR3 DNA reads TGTGCCAGCAGCGCGGACAGGGGGCAGATTGGCTACACCTTC. Its protein product is CASSADRGQIGYTF.